The TCR beta chain under discussion was sequenced for a study of T-cell memory formation after mild COVID-19. This clonotype was observed a few times. One entry per CDR3 protein results from TCRdb running MiXCR on the 5' RACE reads. The data show fewer than 200,000 distinct CDR3 sequences, 15% to 20% seen once. Sequencing used PBMCs or a T cell subset sorted from them (not recorded which). The clonotype was recovered from a young man who had mild COVID-19 (a few samples of this study predate the infection). Cell type and time point are not known.

CDR3 sequence: CASSQVARGEETQYF. The CDR3 region has the DNA TGCGCCAGCAGCCAAGTTGCCAGGGGGGAAGAGACCCAGTACTTC. The gene calls are TRBV4-1 and TRBJ2-5; D possibly corresponds to TRBD1 (7 bases). This CDR3 region has 15 residues. V was cut by 1 base and J by 3 bases, with 12 bases left in between. Germline CDR1 is MGHRA and CDR2 is YSYEKL.